This entry concerns a single T cell receptor (beta chain). Its antigen is still unknown. These data belong to a study of cytotoxic CD8 clonotypes in ibrutinib-treated CLL. Points from the study as a whole: Samples from sustained-remission and progressing patients were taken at different times.

The germline CDR1 and CDR2 sequences are SGHNT and YENEEA. The CDR3 extends over 13 amino acids. Generated by immunoSEQ multiplex PCR, the TCRdb table keeps only in-frame clones and is missing some. There are some 70,000 clones in the sample; just over 90% occur only once, and 3% to 3.5% lies in the top ten. The TCR sequence derives from a human donor with chronic lymphocytic leukemia. The V and J genes are TRBV11-3 and TRBJ2-5; D tentatively fits TRBD1 or TRBD2 (5 bases each). The DNA end is a closer match to TRBJ2-7, so the J assignment may be wrong. Sequenced here: PBMCs, sampled after 12 months of ibrutinib treatment. CDR3 coding DNA: TGTGCCAGCAGCTTAAACCAAGGGACCGAGCAGTACTTC. Translating gives CASSLNQGTEQYF.